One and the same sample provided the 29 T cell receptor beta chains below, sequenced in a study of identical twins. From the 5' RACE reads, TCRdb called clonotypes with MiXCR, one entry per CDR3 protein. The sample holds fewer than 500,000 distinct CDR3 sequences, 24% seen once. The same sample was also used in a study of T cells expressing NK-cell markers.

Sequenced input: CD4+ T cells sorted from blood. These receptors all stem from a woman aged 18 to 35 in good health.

Here the CDR3 DNA reads TGTGCCATCAGTGGATTTGACACTGAAGCTTTCTTT. It yields the protein CAISGFDTEAFF. The chain employs TRBV10-3 and TRBJ1-1; no definite D call. Trimming stripped 4 bases from V and 3 bases from J, with 6 bases between. Germline CDR1 and CDR2: ENHRY and SYGVKD. The CDR3 has 12 amino acids.

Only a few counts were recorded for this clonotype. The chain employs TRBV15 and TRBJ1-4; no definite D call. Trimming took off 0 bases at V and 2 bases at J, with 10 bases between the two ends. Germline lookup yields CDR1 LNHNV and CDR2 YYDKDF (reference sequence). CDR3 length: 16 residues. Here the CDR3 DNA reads TGTGCCACCAGCAGAGAGGTTCTGGCGACTAATGAAAAACTGTTTTTT. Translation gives CATSREVLATNEKLFF.

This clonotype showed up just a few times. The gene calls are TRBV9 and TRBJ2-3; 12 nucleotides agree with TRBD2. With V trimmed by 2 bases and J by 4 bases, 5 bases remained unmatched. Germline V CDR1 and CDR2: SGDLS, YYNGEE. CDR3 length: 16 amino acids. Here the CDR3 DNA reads TGTGCCAGCAGCGTGACTAGCGGGAGATCCCCAGATACGCAGTATTTT. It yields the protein CASSVTSGRSPDTQYF.

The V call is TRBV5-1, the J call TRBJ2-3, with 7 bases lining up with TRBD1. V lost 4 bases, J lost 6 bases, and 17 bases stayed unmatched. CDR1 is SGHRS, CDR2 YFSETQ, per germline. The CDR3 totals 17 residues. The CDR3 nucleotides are TGCGCCAGCAGCGGTTACAGGGGAAGGGGCACAGATGATACGCAGTATTTT. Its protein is CASSGYRGRGTDDTQYF.

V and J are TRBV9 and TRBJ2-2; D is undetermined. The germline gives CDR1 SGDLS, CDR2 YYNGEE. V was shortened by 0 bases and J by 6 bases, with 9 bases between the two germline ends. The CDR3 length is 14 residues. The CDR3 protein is CASSVDIVAGELFF. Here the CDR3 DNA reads TGTGCCAGCAGCGTAGATATAGTAGCCGGGGAGCTGTTTTTT.

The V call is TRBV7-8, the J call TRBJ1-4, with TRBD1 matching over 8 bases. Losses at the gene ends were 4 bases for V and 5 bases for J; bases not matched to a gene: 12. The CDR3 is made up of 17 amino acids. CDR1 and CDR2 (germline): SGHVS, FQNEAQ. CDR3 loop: CASSSLLSRQGNEKLFF. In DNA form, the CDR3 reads TGTGCCAGCAGCTCCCTCCTCTCACGACAGGGGAATGAAAAACTGTTTTTT.

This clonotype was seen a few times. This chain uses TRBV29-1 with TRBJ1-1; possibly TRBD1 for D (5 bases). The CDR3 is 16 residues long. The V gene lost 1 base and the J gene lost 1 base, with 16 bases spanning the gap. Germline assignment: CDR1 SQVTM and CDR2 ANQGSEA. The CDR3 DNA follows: TGCAGCGTTGAAGGTCGGGGCGGGCGAACGAACACTGAAGCTTTCTTT. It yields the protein CSVEGRGGRTNTEAFF. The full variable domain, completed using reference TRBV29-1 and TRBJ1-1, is SAVISQKPSRDICQRGTSLTIQCQVDSQVTMMFWYRQQPGQSLTLIATANQGSEATYESGFVIDKFPISRPNLTFSTLTVSNMSPEDSSIYLCSVEGRGGRTNTEAFFGQGTRLTVV.

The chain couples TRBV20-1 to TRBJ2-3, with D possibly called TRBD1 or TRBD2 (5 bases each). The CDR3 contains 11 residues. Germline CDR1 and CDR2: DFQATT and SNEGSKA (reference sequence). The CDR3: CTPKRGDTQYF. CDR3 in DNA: TGCACCCCCAAGAGGGGAGATACGCAGTATTTT.

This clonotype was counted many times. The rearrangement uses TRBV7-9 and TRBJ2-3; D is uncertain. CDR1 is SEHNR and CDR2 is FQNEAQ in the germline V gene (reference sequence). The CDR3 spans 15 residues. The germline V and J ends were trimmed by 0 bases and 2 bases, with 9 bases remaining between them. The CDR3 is CASSLATVNTDTQYF. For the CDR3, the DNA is TGTGCCAGCAGCTTAGCTACGGTAAACACAGATACGCAGTATTTT.

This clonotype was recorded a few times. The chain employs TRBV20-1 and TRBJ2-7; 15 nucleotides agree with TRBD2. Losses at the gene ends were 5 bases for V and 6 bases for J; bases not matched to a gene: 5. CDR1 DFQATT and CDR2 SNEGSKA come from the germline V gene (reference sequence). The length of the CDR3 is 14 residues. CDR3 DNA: TGCAGTGCTCCCGGACTAGCGGGGGGGGGCGAGCAGTACTTC. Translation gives CSAPGLAGGGEQYF.

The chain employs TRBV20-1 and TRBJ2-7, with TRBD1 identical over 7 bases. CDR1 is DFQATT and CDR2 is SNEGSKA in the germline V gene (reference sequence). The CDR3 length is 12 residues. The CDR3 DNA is TGCAGCGTGACAGGGAATGGACGTGAGCAGTACTTC. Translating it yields CSVTGNGREQYF.

The CDR3 protein is CASSIRLLRSYEQYF. The CDR3 DNA reads TGTGCCAGTAGTATACGCCTCCTGAGATCCTACGAGCAGTACTTC. The chain carries TRBV19 and TRBJ2-7; D uncertain. V shed 2 bases and J shed 1 base, with 12 bases lying between them. CDR1 and CDR2 (germline): LNHDA, SQIVND (reference sequence). The CDR3 covers 15 residues.

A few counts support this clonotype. CDR3 loop: CASGLARGGGNEQFF. DNA of the CDR3: TGTGCTAGTGGTTTGGCCCGGGGGGGTGGTAATGAGCAGTTCTTC. The V and J genes are TRBV12-5 and TRBJ2-1, with 8 positions matching TRBD2. Germline assignment: CDR1 LGHNT and CDR2 FRNRAP. V was clipped by 1 base and J by 7 bases; unmatched bases: 6. This CDR3 comprises 15 residues.

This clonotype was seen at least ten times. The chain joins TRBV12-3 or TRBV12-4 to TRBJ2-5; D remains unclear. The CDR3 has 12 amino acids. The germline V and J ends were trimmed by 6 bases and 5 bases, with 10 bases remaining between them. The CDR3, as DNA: TGTGCCAGCAGCCTCTCGGGTGAGACCCAGTACTTC. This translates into CASSLSGETQYF.

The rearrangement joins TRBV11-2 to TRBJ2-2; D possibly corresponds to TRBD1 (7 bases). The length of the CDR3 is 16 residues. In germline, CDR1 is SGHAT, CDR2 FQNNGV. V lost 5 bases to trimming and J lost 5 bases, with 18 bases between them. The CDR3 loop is CASSPRRAGGTGELFF. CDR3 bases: TGTGCCAGCAGCCCCCGGCGGGCAGGGGGGACCGGGGAGCTGTTTTTT.

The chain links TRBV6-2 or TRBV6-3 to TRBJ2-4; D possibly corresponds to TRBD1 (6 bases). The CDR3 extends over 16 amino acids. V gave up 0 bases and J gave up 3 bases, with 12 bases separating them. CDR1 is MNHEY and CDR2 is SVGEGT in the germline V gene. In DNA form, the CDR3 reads TGTGCCAGCAGTTACTCGAACAGGGTAGTCAAAAACATTCAGTACTTC. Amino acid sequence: CASSYSNRVVKNIQYF.

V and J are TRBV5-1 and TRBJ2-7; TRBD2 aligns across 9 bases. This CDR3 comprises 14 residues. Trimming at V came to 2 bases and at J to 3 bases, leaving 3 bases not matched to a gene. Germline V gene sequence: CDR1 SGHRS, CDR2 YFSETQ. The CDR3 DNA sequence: TGCGCCAGCAGCTTATTTAGCGGGGGCTACGAGCAGTACTTC. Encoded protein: CASSLFSGGYEQYF.

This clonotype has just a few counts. CDR3 loop: CASSFWYVGSYEQYF. DNA for the CDR3: TGTGCCAGCAGCTTTTGGTATGTAGGGAGCTACGAGCAGTACTTC. The V and J genes are TRBV7-2 and TRBJ2-7; D perhaps matches TRBD2 (5 bases). The length of the CDR3 is 15 residues. Trimming shortened V by 3 bases and J by 3 bases, and 15 bases separated the two germline ends. CDR1 SGHTA and CDR2 FQGNSA come from the germline V gene.

The CDR3 reads CAISASRQGSGEQYF. CDR3 DNA sequence: TGTGCCATCAGTGCCTCCAGACAGGGTAGCGGCGAGCAGTACTTC. The J gene is TRBJ2-7, the V gene TRBV10-3, with a weak D call TRBD1 (7 bases). Germline V CDR1 and CDR2: ENHRY, SYGVKD. This CDR3 has 15 residues. Trimming took off 4 bases at V and 6 bases at J, with 19 bases between the two ends.

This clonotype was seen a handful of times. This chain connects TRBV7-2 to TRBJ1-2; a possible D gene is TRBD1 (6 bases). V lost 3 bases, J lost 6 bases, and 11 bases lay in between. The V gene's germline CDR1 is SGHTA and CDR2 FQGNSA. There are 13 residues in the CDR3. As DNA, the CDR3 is TGTGCCAGCAGCTTTCGGGGGGCGGATGGCTACACCTTC. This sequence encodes CASSFRGADGYTF.

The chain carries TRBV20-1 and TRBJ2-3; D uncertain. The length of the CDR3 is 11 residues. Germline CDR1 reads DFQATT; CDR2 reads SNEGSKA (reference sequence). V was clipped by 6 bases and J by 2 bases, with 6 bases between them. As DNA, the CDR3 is TGCAGTGCGGGATTCACAGATACGCAGTATTTT. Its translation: CSAGFTDTQYF.

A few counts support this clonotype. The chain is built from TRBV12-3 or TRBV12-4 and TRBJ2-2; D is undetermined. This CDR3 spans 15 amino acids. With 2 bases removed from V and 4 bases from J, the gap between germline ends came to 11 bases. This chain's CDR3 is CASSLKRARTGELFF. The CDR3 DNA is TGTGCCAGCAGTTTAAAGCGAGCCCGCACCGGGGAGCTGTTTTTT.

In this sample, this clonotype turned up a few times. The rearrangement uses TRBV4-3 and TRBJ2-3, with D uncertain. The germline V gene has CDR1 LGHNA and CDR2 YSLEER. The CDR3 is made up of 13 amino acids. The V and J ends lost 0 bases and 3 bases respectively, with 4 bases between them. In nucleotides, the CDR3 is TGCGCCAGCAGCCAAGAACGGACAGATACGCAGTATTTT. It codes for CASSQERTDTQYF.

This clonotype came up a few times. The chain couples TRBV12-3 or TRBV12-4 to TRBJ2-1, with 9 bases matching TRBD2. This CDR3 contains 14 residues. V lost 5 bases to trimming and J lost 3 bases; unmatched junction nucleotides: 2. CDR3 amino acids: CASSPSGNYNEQFF. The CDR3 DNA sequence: TGTGCCAGCAGTCCTAGCGGGAACTACAATGAGCAGTTCTTC.

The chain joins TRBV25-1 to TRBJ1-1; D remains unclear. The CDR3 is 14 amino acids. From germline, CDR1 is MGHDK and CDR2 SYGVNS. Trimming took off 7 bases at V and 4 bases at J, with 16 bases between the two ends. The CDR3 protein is CASKGNEKSTEAFF. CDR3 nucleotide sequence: TGTGCCAGCAAAGGGAATGAGAAGAGCACTGAAGCTTTCTTT.

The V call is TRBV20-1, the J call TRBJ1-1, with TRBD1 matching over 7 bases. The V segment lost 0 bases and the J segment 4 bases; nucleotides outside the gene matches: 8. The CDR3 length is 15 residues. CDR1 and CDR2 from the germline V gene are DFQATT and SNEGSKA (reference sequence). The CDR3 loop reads CSARDLATGSTEAFF. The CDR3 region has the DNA TGCAGTGCTAGAGATCTGGCGACAGGGAGCACTGAAGCTTTCTTT.

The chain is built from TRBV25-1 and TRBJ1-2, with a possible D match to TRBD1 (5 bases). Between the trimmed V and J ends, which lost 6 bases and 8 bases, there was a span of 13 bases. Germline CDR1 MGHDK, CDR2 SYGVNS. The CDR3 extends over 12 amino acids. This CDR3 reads CASSPGLGGYTF. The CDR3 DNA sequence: TGTGCCAGCAGCCCAGGGCTCGGCGGCTACACCTTC.

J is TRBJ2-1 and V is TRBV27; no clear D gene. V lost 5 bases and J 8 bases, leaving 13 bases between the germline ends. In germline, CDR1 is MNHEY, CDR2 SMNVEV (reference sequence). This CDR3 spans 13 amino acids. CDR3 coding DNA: TGTGCCAGCAGTCCCCGGCATAGGCATGAGCAGTTCTTC. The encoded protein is CASSPRHRHEQFF.

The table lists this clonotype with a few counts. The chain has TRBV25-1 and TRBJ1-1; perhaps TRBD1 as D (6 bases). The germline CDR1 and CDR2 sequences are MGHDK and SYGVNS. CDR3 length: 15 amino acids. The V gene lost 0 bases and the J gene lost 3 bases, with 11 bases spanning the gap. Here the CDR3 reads CASSEYSRGYTEAFF. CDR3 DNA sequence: TGTGCCAGCAGTGAATATTCCAGGGGATACACTGAAGCTTTCTTT.